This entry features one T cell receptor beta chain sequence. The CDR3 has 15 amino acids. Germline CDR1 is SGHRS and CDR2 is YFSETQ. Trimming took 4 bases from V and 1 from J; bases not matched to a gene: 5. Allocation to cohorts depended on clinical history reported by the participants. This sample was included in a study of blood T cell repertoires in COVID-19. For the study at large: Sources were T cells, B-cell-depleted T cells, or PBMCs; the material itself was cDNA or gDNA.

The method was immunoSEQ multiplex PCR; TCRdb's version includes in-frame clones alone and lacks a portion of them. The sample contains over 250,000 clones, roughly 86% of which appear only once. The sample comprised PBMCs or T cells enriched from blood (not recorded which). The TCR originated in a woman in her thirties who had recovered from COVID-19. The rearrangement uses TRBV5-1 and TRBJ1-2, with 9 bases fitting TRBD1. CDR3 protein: CASSLGTGYNYGYTF. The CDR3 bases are TGCGCCAGCAGCCTTGGGACAGGGTATAACTATGGCTACACCTTC.